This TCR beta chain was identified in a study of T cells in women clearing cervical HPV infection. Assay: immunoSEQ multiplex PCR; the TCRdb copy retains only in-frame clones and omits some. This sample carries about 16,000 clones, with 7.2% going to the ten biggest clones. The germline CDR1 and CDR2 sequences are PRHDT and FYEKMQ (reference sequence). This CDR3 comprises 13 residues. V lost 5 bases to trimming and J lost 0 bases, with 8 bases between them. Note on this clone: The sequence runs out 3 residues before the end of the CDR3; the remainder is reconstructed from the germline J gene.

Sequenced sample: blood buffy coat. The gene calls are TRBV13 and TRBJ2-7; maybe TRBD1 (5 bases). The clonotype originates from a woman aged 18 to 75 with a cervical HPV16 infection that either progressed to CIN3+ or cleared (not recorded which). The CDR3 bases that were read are TGTGCCAGCAGCCGACAGTCCTCCTACGAG. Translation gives CASSRQSSYE. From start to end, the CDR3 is CASSRQSSYEQYF.